The rows below give T cell receptor beta chains drawn from one sample of a study of control samples from healthy donors and cancer patients. Profiled with immunoSEQ multiplex PCR; TCRdb holds only in-frame clones, not every one. Of 100,000 to 120,000 clones in the sample, over 75% were seen once. The sample was PBMCs. The receptors stem from a woman aged 55-69 years with lung cancer. Each CDR3 is given with its conserved first and last residue. A D gene is named only where the DNA matches it firmly. A clone size is listed for some rows: how often the clone was seen (once, few, many), or a class if it is expanded.

cdr3_aa,cdr3_nt,j_call,d_call,v_call,clone_size
CASTSGGSPGNTIYF,TGTGCCAGCACCTCCGGAGGAAGCCCTGGAAACACCATATATTTT,TRBJ1-3,NA,TRBV3-1/TRBV3-2,NA
CASSLVPQGAGAFF,TGTGCCAGCAGCTTAGTGCCACAGGGGGCAGGAGCTTTCTTT,TRBJ1-1,TRBD1,TRBV7-9,NA
CASSIMGQGSEKLFF,TGCGCCAGCAGCATAATGGGACAGGGGAGTGAAAAACTGTTTTTT,TRBJ1-4,TRBD1,TRBV5-1,NA
CASSLEPGNSPLHF,TGCGCCAGCAGCTTGGAACCAGGGAATTCACCCCTCCACTTT,TRBJ1-6,NA,TRBV5-1,NA
CASSAGQGVGGYTF,TGTGCCAGCAGTGCCGGACAGGGTGTAGGCGGCTACACCTTC,TRBJ1-2,TRBD1,TRBV6-2/TRBV6-3,NA
CASSQGLAGGLDTQYF,TGTGCCAGCAGCCAAGGACTCGCTGGGGGGTTAGATACGCAGTATTTT,TRBJ2-3,NA,TRBV14,NA
CAIRASTLNTEAFF,TGTGCCATCAGGGCCAGCACCTTGAACACTGAAGCTTTCTTT,TRBJ1-1,NA,TRBV10-3,NA
CAWSVRGVAETQYF,TGTGCCTGGAGTGTACGCGGGGTGGCGGAGACCCAGTACTTC,TRBJ2-5,NA,TRBV30,NA
CASSMNIRRNYGYTF,TGTGCCAGTAGTATGAACATCAGGCGTAACTATGGCTACACCTTC,TRBJ1-2,NA,TRBV19,NA
CSAGSGAASTNIQYF,TGCAGCGCGGGTTCGGGGGCGGCTAGCACAAACATTCAGTACTTC,TRBJ2-4,NA,TRBV29-1,NA
CASSKTRGSTDTQYF,TGTGCCAGCAGCAAGACTAGGGGGAGCACAGATACGCAGTATTTT,TRBJ2-3,NA,TRBV4-2,NA
CASSSPGGYTF,TGTGCCAGCAGTAGTCCGGGGGGCTACACCTTC,TRBJ1-2,NA,TRBV28,few
CATSDSNRGSGYTF,TGTGCCACCAGTGATAGTAACAGGGGGTCTGGCTACACCTTC,TRBJ1-2,TRBD1,TRBV24-1,NA
CASSGDGNTEAFF,TGTGCCAGCAGCGGGGACGGAAACACTGAAGCTTTCTTT,TRBJ1-1,NA,TRBV5-4,NA